This paragraph covers one TCR beta chain sequence. The sample is drawn from a study of CD4 T cell repertoires in COVID-19. The table came from immunoSEQ multiplex PCR; TCRdb's copy has only in-frame clones and leaves some out. The sample yields about 75,000 clones, about 80% seen once. The germline V gene encodes CDR1 SGDLS and CDR2 YYNGEE. Trimming took 4 bases from V and 3 from J, leaving 16 bases between them. CDR3 length: 15 amino acids. Mild-to-severe COVID-19 survivors were the donors. No culture step preceded sequencing of the ex vivo isolated memory T cells. This clonotype originated in a human donor who had COVID-19. The chain couples TRBV9 to TRBJ1-2, with TRBD1 as a possible D gene (6 bases). Here the sequenced sample was CD4+ T cells from peripheral blood, taken after recovery from COVID-19. The CDR3 region is CASSPRGGLDYGYTF. For the CDR3, the DNA is TGTGCCAGCAGCCCCAGAGGGGGTTTGGACTATGGCTACACCTTC.